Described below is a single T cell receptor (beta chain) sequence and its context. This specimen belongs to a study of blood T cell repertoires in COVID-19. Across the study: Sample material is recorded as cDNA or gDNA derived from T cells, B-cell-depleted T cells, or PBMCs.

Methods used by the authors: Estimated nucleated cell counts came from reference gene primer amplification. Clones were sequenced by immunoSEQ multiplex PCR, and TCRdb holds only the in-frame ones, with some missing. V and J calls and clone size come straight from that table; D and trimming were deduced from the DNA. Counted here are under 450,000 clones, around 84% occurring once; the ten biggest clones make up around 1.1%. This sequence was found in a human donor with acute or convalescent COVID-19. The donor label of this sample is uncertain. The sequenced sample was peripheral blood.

CDR3 DNA: TGTGCCAGCAGTTTCTCTAGGACAGGGAGCTCCTACGAGCAGTACTTC. Its translation: CASSFSRTGSSYEQYF. J is TRBJ2-7 and V is TRBV28; TRBD1 agrees at 8 bases. With 3 bases clipped from V and 0 bases from J, the junction kept 7 bases outside the gene matches. This CDR3 comprises 16 residues. Germline V gene sequence: CDR1 MDHEN, CDR2 SYDVKM.